This is a list of T cell receptor beta chains from one sample in a study. From the 5' RACE reads, TCRdb called clonotypes with MiXCR, one entry per CDR3 protein. Of about 6,400 distinct CDR3 sequences listed, approximately 60% are singletons. The sequenced material came from tumor-infiltrating memory CD4+ T cells sorted from the breast tumor. These receptors all come from a female donor with breast cancer. CDR3s include the opening cysteine and the closing phenylalanine or tryptophan. The D gene is left open where the match is weak. Rows give clone size only sometimes, using once, few, many, or a class for an expanded clone.

j_call clone_size v_call d_call cdr3_nt cdr3_aa
TRBJ2-3 few TRBV5-1 NA TGCGCCAGCAGCTTGACACCTACCACAGATACGCAGTATTTT CASSLTPTTDTQYF
TRBJ2-1 NA TRBV3-1 TRBD1 TGTGCCAGCAGTTCGACAGGGGGCAATGAGCAGTTCTTC CASSSTGGNEQFF
TRBJ2-1 few TRBV20-1 TRBD2 TGCAGTGCGGTGTTAGCGGGGGGCCGCCCAACTGAGCAGTTCTTC CSAVLAGGRPTEQFF
TRBJ2-7 NA TRBV5-1 TRBD2 TGCGCCAGCAGCTTGGGATCGAAGACTAGCGGGTCCTCCTACGAGCAGTACTTC CASSLGSKTSGSSYEQYF
TRBJ1-1 NA TRBV29-1 TRBD1 TGCAGCGTTGGACAGGGATTTGAAGCTTTCTTT CSVGQGFEAFF
TRBJ1-1 medium-sized TRBV7-9 TRBD1 TGTGCCAGCAGCTTATTCGGGACAGGGAACACTGAAGCTTTCTTT CASSLFGTGNTEAFF
TRBJ2-3 few TRBV11-3 TRBD2 TGTGCCAGCAGCTCACGACTAGCGGGAGTGGAAGATACGCAGTATTTT CASSSRLAGVEDTQYF
TRBJ1-1 NA TRBV5-5 NA TGTGCCAGCAGCCAACACCCCAGAGTGGTAGCTTTCTTT CASSQHPRVVAFF
TRBJ1-1 NA TRBV5-1 NA TGCGCCAGCAGAAGCAGCATGAACACTGAAGCTTTCTTT CASRSSMNTEAFF
TRBJ2-5 NA TRBV20-1 TRBD2 TGCAGTGCTAGAGACCCGGGTACTAGCGGCCAAGAGACCCAGTACTTC CSARDPGTSGQETQYF
TRBJ2-7 few TRBV4-1 NA TGCGCCAGCAGTCCTCTAGGGAGTGGGACCTACGAGCAGTACTTC CASSPLGSGTYEQYF
TRBJ1-1 NA TRBV5-1 NA TGCGCCAGCAGCTACAGTAGCACAGACACCGAAGCTTTCTTT CASSYSSTDTEAFF
TRBJ2-3 NA TRBV29-1 TRBD1 TGCAGCGTTGACAGCACAGGGGACAGGGGAACAGATACGCAGTATTTT CSVDSTGDRGTDTQYF
TRBJ1-6 NA TRBV2 NA TGTGCCAGCAGCCGGACAGATACGAATAATTCACCCCTCCACTTT CASSRTDTNNSPLHF
TRBJ1-1 NA TRBV20-1 TRBD1 TGCAGTGCTAGACCACTGAGGGGACAGGGAATGAACACTGAAGCTTTCTTT CSARPLRGQGMNTEAFF
TRBJ1-5 NA TRBV12-3/TRBV12-4 NA TGTGCCAGCAGTTTCTCTCGGCGGGGTTCTTTTAGCAATCAGCCCCAGCATTTT CASSFSRRGSFSNQPQHF
TRBJ2-1 NA TRBV20-1 TRBD2 TGCAGTGCTAGACCTCTTAGGACTAGCAGAAATGAGCAGTTCTTC CSARPLRTSRNEQFF
TRBJ2-1 NA TRBV20-1 NA TGCAGTGCTAACCGGGACTCACAATCCTACAATGAGCAGTTCTTC CSANRDSQSYNEQFF
TRBJ2-7 medium-sized TRBV20-1 TRBD2 TGCAGTGCTCGTAGCGGGGCCCCCTACGAGCAGTACTTC CSARSGAPYEQYF
TRBJ1-1 NA TRBV12-3/TRBV12-4 NA TGTGCCAGCAGTTTCAATGGATGGACTGAAGCTTTCTTT CASSFNGWTEAFF
TRBJ2-2 once TRBV7-6 TRBD2 TGTGCCAGCAGCTTAATGGGACTAGAAACCGGGGAGCTGTTCTTT CASSLMGLETGELFF
TRBJ2-3 NA TRBV12-3/TRBV12-4 TRBD1 TGTGCCAGCAGTCACAGGGGGCGCTCAGATACGCAGTATTTT CASSHRGRSDTQYF
TRBJ2-3 NA TRBV9 TRBD2 TGTGCCAGCAGCGTTCGGGACTACACAGATACGCAGTATTTT CASSVRDYTDTQYF
TRBJ1-1 NA TRBV27 NA TGTGCCAGCAGCATTACACAGTCGAACACTGAAGCTTTCTTT CASSITQSNTEAFF
TRBJ2-2 few TRBV5-1 TRBD1 TGCGCCAGCAGCTTGGGGGACAGGGCCGCCGGGGAGCTGTTTTTT CASSLGDRAAGELFF
TRBJ2-1 NA TRBV20-1 TRBD2 TGCAGTGCTAGACCTAGGGCTAGCGGGTTTTCGCAGTTCTTC CSARPRASGFSQFF
TRBJ2-5 once TRBV5-1 TRBD2 TGCGCCAGCAGCCTTAGCGGGAGCGGGGAGACCCAGTACTTC CASSLSGSGETQYF
TRBJ2-1 NA TRBV6-5 NA TGTGCCAGCAGTTACTCGTGGCAGAGCTCCTACAATGAGCAGTTCTTC CASSYSWQSSYNEQFF
TRBJ2-5 few TRBV15 NA TGTGCCACCAGCCGAGGAGGGCAAGAGACCCAGTACTTC CATSRGGQETQYF
TRBJ1-6 NA TRBV20-1 NA TGCAGTGCTATGGGGGGAGCGAATTCACCCCTCCACTTT CSAMGGANSPLHF
TRBJ2-5 few TRBV20-1 NA TGCAGTGAAGGCGGGAAAGAGACCCAGTACTTC CSEGGKETQYF
TRBJ2-3 NA TRBV5-6 TRBD2 TGTGCCAGCAGCCCGGATAGCGGGTTAATGGGAGATACGCAGTATTTT CASSPDSGLMGDTQYF
TRBJ2-1 NA TRBV20-1 NA TGCAGTGCGCGAGACGGAAAGTTTACCGAGCAGTTCTTC CSARDGKFTEQFF
TRBJ2-1 NA TRBV20-1 TRBD1 TGCAGTGCTAGAGATGGACAGGGGGCTAATAATGAGCAGTTCTTC CSARDGQGANNEQFF
TRBJ1-5 NA TRBV2 NA TGTGCCAGCAGGGGCAGCGTTAGCAATCAGCCCCAGCATTTT CASRGSVSNQPQHF
TRBJ1-2 NA TRBV20-1 NA TGCAGTGCTGTTTCCGGACAGATCTATGGCTACACCTTC CSAVSGQIYGYTF
TRBJ1-5 NA TRBV3-1 TRBD1 TGTGCCAGCAGCCACGGACAGGGTGGTCAGCCCCAGCATTTT CASSHGQGGQPQHF
TRBJ1-2 NA TRBV20-1 NA TGCAGTGCGGATCGGGCAGGTTACTATGGCTACACCTTC CSADRAGYYGYTF
TRBJ2-1 few TRBV15 NA TGTGCCACCAGCAGAAAAACCGGGACAACCTACAATGAGCAGTTCTTC CATSRKTGTTYNEQFF
TRBJ1-1 few TRBV2 TRBD1 TGTGCCAGCACCTCCAGGGCCGGATTTAGACAGGGAGTGAACACTGAAGCTTTCTTT CASTSRAGFRQGVNTEAFF
TRBJ2-1 NA TRBV20-1 NA TGCAGTGGGTTGGGTGTCTCCTACAATGAGCAGTTCTTC CSGLGVSYNEQFF
TRBJ2-5 few TRBV4-2 TRBD2 TGTGCCAGCAGCCCGGGACTAGCGGGTCAAGAGACCCAGTACTTC CASSPGLAGQETQYF
TRBJ2-5 few TRBV5-1 NA TGCGCCAGCAGCCGCATCGGGGAGACCCAGTACTTC CASSRIGETQYF
TRBJ2-1 NA TRBV12-3/TRBV12-4 TRBD1 TGTGCCAGCAGTCATAGACAGGGTGGCGCCTACAATGAGCAGTTCTTC CASSHRQGGAYNEQFF
TRBJ2-1 NA TRBV11-2 NA TGTGCCAGCAGCTTAGAGTACAATGAGCAGTTCTTC CASSLEYNEQFF
TRBJ2-5 NA TRBV5-1 TRBD2 TGCGCCAGCAGCTTGCCGGGACTAGCTGGAGGCGAGACCCAGTACTTC CASSLPGLAGGETQYF
TRBJ2-3 few TRBV15 NA TGTGCCACCAGCAGAGATAGAACTAGCACAGATACGCAGTATTTT CATSRDRTSTDTQYF
TRBJ1-1 NA TRBV20-1 TRBD1 TGCAGTGCTACAGGGGGCACTGAAGCTTTCTTT CSATGGTEAFF
TRBJ2-2 NA TRBV11-1 NA TGTGCCAGCGTACAGGAACCGAACACCGGGGAGCTGTTTTTT CASVQEPNTGELFF
TRBJ2-5 NA TRBV20-1 TRBD2 TGCAGTCTCGGGACTAGCCAAGAGACCCAGTACTTC CSLGTSQETQYF
TRBJ2-2 few TRBV5-1 TRBD1 TGCGCCAGCAGCCTAGGGACAGGGGACCTCACCGGGGAGCTGTTTTTT CASSLGTGDLTGELFF
TRBJ2-3 NA TRBV5-1 NA TGCGCCAGCAGCTCAACCGGGGCCGCCGCGGATACGCAGTATTTT CASSSTGAAADTQYF
TRBJ2-1 NA TRBV5-1 NA TGCGCCAGCAGCTTGGCTGGGGACGGCTACAATGAGCAGTTCTTC CASSLAGDGYNEQFF
TRBJ1-6 once TRBV20-1 NA TGCAGTGCTAGAGACAGGGCCAATTTTAATTCACCCCTCCACTTT CSARDRANFNSPLHF
TRBJ1-5 few TRBV5-5 NA TGTGCCAGCAGCTTAGGACGGCCTAGCAATCAGCCCCAGCATTTT CASSLGRPSNQPQHF